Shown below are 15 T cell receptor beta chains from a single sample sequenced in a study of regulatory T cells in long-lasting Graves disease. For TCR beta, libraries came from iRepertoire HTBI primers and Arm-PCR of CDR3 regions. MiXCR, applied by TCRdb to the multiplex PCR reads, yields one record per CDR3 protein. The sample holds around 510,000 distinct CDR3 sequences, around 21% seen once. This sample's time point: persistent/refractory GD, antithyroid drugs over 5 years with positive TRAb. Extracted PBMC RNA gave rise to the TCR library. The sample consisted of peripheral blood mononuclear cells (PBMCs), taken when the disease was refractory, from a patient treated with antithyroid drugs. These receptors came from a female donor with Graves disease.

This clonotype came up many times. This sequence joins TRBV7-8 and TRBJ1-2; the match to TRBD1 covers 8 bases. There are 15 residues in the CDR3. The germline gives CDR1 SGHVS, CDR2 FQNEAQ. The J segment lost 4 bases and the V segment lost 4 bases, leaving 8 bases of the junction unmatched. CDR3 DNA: TGTGCCAGCAGCTACTCCGACAGGGGCCTCTATGGCTACACCTTC. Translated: CASSYSDRGLYGYTF.

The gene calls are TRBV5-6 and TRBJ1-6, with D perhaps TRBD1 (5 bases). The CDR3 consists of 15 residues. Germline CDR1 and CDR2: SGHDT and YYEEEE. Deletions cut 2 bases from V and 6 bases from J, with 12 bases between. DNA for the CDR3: TGTGCCAGCAGCTTAACCGGGACGGTTAATTCACCCCTCCACTTT. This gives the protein CASSLTGTVNSPLHF. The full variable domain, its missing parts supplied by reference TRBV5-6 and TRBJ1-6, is DAGVTQSPTHLIKTRGQQVTLRCSPKSGHDTVSWYQQALGQGPQFIFQYYEEEERQRGNFPDRFSGHQFPNYSSELNVNALLLGDSALYLCASSLTGTVNSPLHFGNGTRLTVT.

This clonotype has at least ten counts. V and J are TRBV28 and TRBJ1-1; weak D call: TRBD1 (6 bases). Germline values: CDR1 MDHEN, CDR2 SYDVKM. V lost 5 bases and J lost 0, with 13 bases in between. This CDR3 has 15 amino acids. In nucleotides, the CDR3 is TGTGCCAGCAGTATCCGGGACACGTTGAACACTGAAGCTTTCTTT. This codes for CASSIRDTLNTEAFF.

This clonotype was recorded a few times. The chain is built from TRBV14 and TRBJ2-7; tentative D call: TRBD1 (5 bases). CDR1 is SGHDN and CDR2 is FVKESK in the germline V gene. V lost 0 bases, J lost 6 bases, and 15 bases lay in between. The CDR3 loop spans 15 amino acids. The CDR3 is CASSQEDLGLSEQYF. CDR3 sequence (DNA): TGTGCCAGCAGCCAAGAGGATCTGGGGCTAAGCGAGCAGTACTTC.

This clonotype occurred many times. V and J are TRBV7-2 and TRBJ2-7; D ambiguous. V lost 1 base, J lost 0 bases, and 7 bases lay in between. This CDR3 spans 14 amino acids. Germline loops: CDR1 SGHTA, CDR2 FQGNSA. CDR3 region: CASSLEASSYEQYF. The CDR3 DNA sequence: TGTGCCAGCAGCTTAGAAGCAAGCTCCTACGAGCAGTACTTC.

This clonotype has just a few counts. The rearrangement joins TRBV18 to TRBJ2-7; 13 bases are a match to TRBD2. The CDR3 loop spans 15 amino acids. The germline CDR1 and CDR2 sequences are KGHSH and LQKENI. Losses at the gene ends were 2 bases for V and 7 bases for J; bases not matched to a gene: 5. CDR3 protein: CASSPSGLAGQEQYF. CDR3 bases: TGTGCCAGCTCACCATCGGGACTAGCGGGACAAGAGCAGTACTTC.

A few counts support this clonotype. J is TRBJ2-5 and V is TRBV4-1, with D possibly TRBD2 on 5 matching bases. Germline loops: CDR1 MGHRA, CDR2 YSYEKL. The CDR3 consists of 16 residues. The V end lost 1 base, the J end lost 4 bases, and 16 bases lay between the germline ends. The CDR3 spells CASSQGGSGPRETQYF. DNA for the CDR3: TGCGCCAGCAGCCAAGGAGGGTCGGGCCCCCGAGAGACCCAGTACTTC.

The CDR3 sequence: CASSQGYRGSDEQYF. The DNA of the CDR3 is TGCGCCAGCAGCCAAGGGTACAGGGGGTCCGACGAGCAGTACTTC. The chain is built from TRBV4-3 and TRBJ2-7; 8 bases align to TRBD1. The ends lost 1 base at V and 5 bases at J; junction bases unmatched: 7. The CDR3 consists of 15 residues. Germline V lookup: CDR1 LGHNA, CDR2 YSLEER.

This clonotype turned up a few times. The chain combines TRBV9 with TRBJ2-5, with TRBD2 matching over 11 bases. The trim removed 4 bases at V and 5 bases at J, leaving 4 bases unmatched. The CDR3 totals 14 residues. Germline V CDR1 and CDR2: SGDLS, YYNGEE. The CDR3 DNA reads TGTGCCAGCAGCTCTAGCGGGAGGATTGAGACCCAGTACTTC. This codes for CASSSSGRIETQYF.

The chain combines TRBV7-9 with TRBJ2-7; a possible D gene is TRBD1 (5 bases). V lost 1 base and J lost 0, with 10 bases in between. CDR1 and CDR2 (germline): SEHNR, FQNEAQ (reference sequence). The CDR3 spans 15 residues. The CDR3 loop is CASSLEQAISYEQYF. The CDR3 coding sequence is TGTGCCAGCAGCTTAGAACAGGCCATCTCCTACGAGCAGTACTTC.

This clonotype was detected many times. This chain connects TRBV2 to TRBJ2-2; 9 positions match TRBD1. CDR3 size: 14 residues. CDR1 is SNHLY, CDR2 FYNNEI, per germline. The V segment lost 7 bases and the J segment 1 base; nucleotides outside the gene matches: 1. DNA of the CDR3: TGTGCCAGCAAGGGACAGGGGAACACCGGGGAGCTGTTTTTT. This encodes CASKGQGNTGELFF.

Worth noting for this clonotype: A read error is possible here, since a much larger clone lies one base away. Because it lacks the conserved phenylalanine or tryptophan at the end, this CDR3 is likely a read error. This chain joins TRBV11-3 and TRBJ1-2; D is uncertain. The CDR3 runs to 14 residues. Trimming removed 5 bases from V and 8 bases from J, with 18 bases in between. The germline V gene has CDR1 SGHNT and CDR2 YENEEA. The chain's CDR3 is CASSLLRGDEGYTL. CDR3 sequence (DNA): TGTGCCAGCAGCCTCCTGCGGGGAGATGAAGGCTACACCCTC.

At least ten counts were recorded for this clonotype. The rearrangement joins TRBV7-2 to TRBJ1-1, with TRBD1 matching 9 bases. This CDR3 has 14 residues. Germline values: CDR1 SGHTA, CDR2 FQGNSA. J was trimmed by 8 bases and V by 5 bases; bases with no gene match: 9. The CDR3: CASSAGTGRWEAFF. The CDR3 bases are TGTGCCAGCAGCGCGGGGACAGGGCGATGGGAAGCTTTCTTT.

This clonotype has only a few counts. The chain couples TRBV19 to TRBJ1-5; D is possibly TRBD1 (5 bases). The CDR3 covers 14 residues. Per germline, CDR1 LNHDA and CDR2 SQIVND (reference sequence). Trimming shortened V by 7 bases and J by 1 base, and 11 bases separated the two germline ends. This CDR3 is CASMRRGSNQPQHF. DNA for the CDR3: TGTGCCAGTATGAGGCGGGGGAGCAATCAGCCCCAGCATTTT.

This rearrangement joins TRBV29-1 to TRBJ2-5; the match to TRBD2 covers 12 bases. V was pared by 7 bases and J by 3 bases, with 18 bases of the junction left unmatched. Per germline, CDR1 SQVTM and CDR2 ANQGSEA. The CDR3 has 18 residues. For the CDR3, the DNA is TGCAGCGCCGGGACATTAACTAGCGGGAGGCACCGTAAAGAGACCCAGTACTTC. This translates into CSAGTLTSGRHRKETQYF.